Listed below are T cell receptor beta chains from one sample, sequenced in a study of OX40 agonist ivuxolimab in advanced cancers. Clones were sequenced by immunoSEQ multiplex PCR, and TCRdb holds only the in-frame ones, with some missing. The table lists about 55,000 clones, more than 75% of them singletons. The source material was CD4+ or CD8+ T cells sorted from blood, sampled in a trial of the OX40 agonist ivuxolimab. Receptors were obtained from an adult with an advanced solid tumor such as melanoma, head and neck, liver or kidney cancer. Both conserved end residues are part of each CDR3. A D gene is named only where the DNA matches it firmly. Rows give clone size only sometimes, using once, few, many, or a class for an expanded clone.

clone_size	v_call	j_call	d_call	cdr3_nt	cdr3_aa
few	TRBV5-1	TRBJ1-1	-	TGTGCCAGCAGCCTCGCGGATAACACTGAAGCTTTCTTT	CASSLADNTEAFF
-	TRBV25-1	TRBJ2-1	-	TGTGCCAGCAGTGAAGAAATGGGCGTCAATGAGCAGTTCTTC	CASSEEMGVNEQFF
-	TRBV11-3	TRBJ1-1	-	TGTGCCAGCAGCGCAGATGGGGGAACTGAAGCTTTCTTT	CASSADGGTEAFF
-	TRBV7-9	TRBJ1-3	-	TGTGCCAGCAGCTTATACTCTGGAAACACCATATATTTT	CASSLYSGNTIYF
-	TRBV5-1	TRBJ1-2	-	TGCGCCAGCAGCTTGGAGGACAGCTATGGCTACACCTTC	CASSLEDSYGYTF
-	TRBV29-1	TRBJ2-2	-	TGCAGCGTAGAGGACACGAACACCGGGGAGCTGTTTTTT	CSVEDTNTGELFF
-	TRBV7-9	TRBJ2-5	-	TGTGCCAGCAGTTACAGGGGGGGGGAGACCCAGTACTTC	CASSYRGGETQYF
-	TRBV27	TRBJ1-4	-	TGTGCCAGCAGTTCCGGCTGGGGGGGGCAAAAACTGTTTTTT	CASSSGWGGQKLFF
few	TRBV9	TRBJ1-5	TRBD1	TGTGCCAGCAGCTTTACAGGGGGCTATAATCAGCCCCAGCATTTT	CASSFTGGYNQPQHF
few	TRBV6-1	TRBJ1-2	-	TGTGCCAGCAGTGAAGCGCGGGGGAGGGAGGATGGCTACACCTTC	CASSEARGREDGYTF
-	TRBV27	TRBJ1-5	-	TGTGCCAGCAGTTCCCCCGGGCAGCCCCAGCATTTT	CASSSPGQPQHF
-	TRBV6-5	TRBJ1-6	-	TGTGCCAGCAGCCAGGGGCAGTCACCCCTCCACTTT	CASSQGQSPLHF
-	TRBV6-4	TRBJ2-3	-	TGTGCCAGCAGTGACTCGACGGGGGCCTACACAGATACGCAGTATTTT	CASSDSTGAYTDTQYF
-	TRBV9	TRBJ2-1	-	TGTGCCAGCAGCGTCGACTCCGGGACTGAGCAGTTCTTC	CASSVDSGTEQFF
-	TRBV19	TRBJ2-7	TRBD2	TGTGCCACCCGGCCTAGCGGTTCCTACGAGCAGTACTTC	CATRPSGSYEQYF
-	TRBV13	TRBJ2-2	-	TGTGCCAGCAGCTTAGGCGGTCACAGCCTCACCGGGGAGCTGTTTTTT	CASSLGGHSLTGELFF
-	TRBV5-1	TRBJ1-2	TRBD1	TGCGCCAGCAGCTTGGGACCGGACAGGGCAATCGGCTACACCTTC	CASSLGPDRAIGYTF
-	TRBV27	TRBJ1-4	-	TGTGCCAGCAGTTCCTGGGGGCAGACTAATGAAAAACTGTTTTTT	CASSSWGQTNEKLFF
-	TRBV5-1	TRBJ1-2	-	TGCGCCAGCAGCTTGAGTACAGCCTATGGCTACACCTTC	CASSLSTAYGYTF
once	TRBV28	TRBJ2-7	-	TGTGCCAGCAGTTACAACAGTCCCTCCTACGAGCAGTACTTC	CASSYNSPSYEQYF
many	TRBV6-4	TRBJ2-1	TRBD2	TGTGCCAGCAGTGACGGGACTAGCGGGGGGGCTAGCGAGCAGTTCTTC	CASSDGTSGGASEQFF
-	TRBV9	TRBJ2-7	-	TGTGCCAGCAGCGGGGGGGCGAGTTTGTCCTACGAGCAGTACTTC	CASSGGASLSYEQYF
-	TRBV6-5	TRBJ1-5	-	TGTGCCAGCAGTTACGGGGCTAGCAATCAGCCCCAGCATTTT	CASSYGASNQPQHF
-	TRBV11-2	TRBJ2-3	-	TGTGCCAGCAGCTTAGAATTTGGTTATGGGCAGCAGCAGCAGGGACCTTTTTTT	CASSLEFGYGQQQQGPFF
once	TRBV19	TRBJ1-5	-	TGTGCCAGTAGTATACCAAGGGGAGGTAATCAGCCCCAGCATTTT	CASSIPRGGNQPQHF
-	TRBV15	TRBJ1-2	-	TGTGCCACCAGCATTCCAGGGGCGGTCGATGGCTACACCTTC	CATSIPGAVDGYTF
-	TRBV5-8	TRBJ2-4	-	TGTGCCAGCAGCTTGGATGGCAGAATAAGGGACATTCAGTACTTC	CASSLDGRIRDIQYF
-	TRBV7-8	TRBJ2-2	-	TGTGCCAGCAGCTTAGTTCCGTCTCGGGACACCGGGGAGCTGTTTTTT	CASSLVPSRDTGELFF
-	TRBV7-2	TRBJ2-3	-	TGTGCCAGCAGCCAGACCGGCGGCAAAGGGACGCAGTATTTT	CASSQTGGKGTQYF
-	TRBV9	TRBJ2-5	-	TGTGCCAGCAGCGTAGAAGTGGGGGGCCACCGAGAGACCCAGTACTTC	CASSVEVGGHRETQYF
-	TRBV11-3	TRBJ2-1	-	TGTGCCAGCAGTCCCTTGGGAGGTAGGCTCAATGAGCAGTTCTTC	CASSPLGGRLNEQFF